Each of the 20 T cell receptor beta chains below was sequenced from the same sample in a study of regulatory T cells in long-lasting Graves disease. According to the study, TCR beta libraries were built with iRepertoire HTBI primers and CDR3-region Arm-PCR. Using its own MiXCR run on the multiplex PCR reads, TCRdb lists one record per CDR3 protein. The sample consists of about 470,000 distinct CDR3 sequences, more than 20% of them appearing once. The sample's time point: persistent/refractory GD, antithyroid drugs over 5 years with positive TRAb. PBMCs provided the RNA from which the TCR library was made. This material consisted of peripheral blood mononuclear cells (PBMCs), taken when the disease was refractory, from a patient treated with antithyroid drugs. The receptors stem from a female donor with Graves disease.

In its sample, this clonotype was seen a few times. The chain joins TRBV5-1 to TRBJ1-1, with 8 positions matching TRBD1. V dropped 0 bases and J dropped 4; count of bases not matched to a gene: 8. The length of the CDR3 is 16 residues. CDR1 and CDR2 from the germline V gene are SGHRS and YFSETQ. Written as DNA, the CDR3 is TGCGCCAGCAGCTTGGGGCCCCAGGGGGCATTCACTGAAGCTTTCTTT. Its protein is CASSLGPQGAFTEAFF.

This clonotype was counted many times. The rearrangement uses TRBV28 and TRBJ2-7, with D perhaps TRBD1 (6 bases). CDR1 is MDHEN and CDR2 is SYDVKM in the germline V gene. CDR3 length: 15 residues. V shed 7 bases and J shed 4 bases, with 20 bases lying between them. CDR3 nucleotides: TGTGCCAGCAACCCTGGGATGACAGGTGATTACGAGCAGTACTTC. It specifies CASNPGMTGDYEQYF. The full variable domain, completed using reference TRBV28 and TRBJ2-7, is DVKVTQSSRYLVKRTGEKVFLECVQDMDHENMFWYRQDPGLGLRLIYFSYDVKMKEKGDIPEGYSVSREKKERFSLILESASTNQTSMYLCASNPGMTGDYEQYFGPGTRLTVT.

In its sample, this clonotype was seen many times. The genes are TRBV12-3 or TRBV12-4 and TRBJ2-5; D remains ambiguous. Between the trimmed V and J ends, which lost 6 bases and 5 bases, there was a span of 19 bases. The CDR3 has 15 residues. CDR3 bases: TGTGCCAGCAGCCGTACGACCCCTGTGGGGGAGACCCAGTACTTC. Translated: CASSRTTPVGETQYF.

This clonotype was seen repeatedly, ten times or more. J is TRBJ1-1 and V is TRBV28; D is uncertain. This CDR3 is built from 13 residues. CDR1 and CDR2 from the germline V gene are MDHEN and SYDVKM. The V and J ends lost 7 bases and 2 bases respectively, with 11 bases between them. The CDR3 protein is CASKLDANTEAFF. The CDR3 region has the DNA TGTGCCAGCAAATTAGACGCAAACACTGAAGCTTTCTTT.

This clonotype was seen a few times. The gene calls are TRBV7-9 and TRBJ2-2, with a weak D call TRBD2 (5 bases). Germline lookup yields CDR1 SEHNR and CDR2 FQNEAQ (reference sequence). Trimming took 8 bases from V and 1 from J, leaving 8 bases between them. The length of the CDR3 is 13 residues. CDR3 loop: CASERKNTGELFF. CDR3 bases: TGTGCCAGCGAGCGGAAGAACACCGGGGAGCTGTTTTTT.

This clonotype was picked up many times. This chain uses TRBV5-1 with TRBJ2-7, with 11 positions matching TRBD1. CDR3 length: 15 residues. Trimming removed 4 bases from V and 3 bases from J; junction bases left unmatched: 6. CDR1 and CDR2 from the germline V gene are SGHRS and YFSETQ. CDR3 protein: CASSTGTGGFYEQYF. In DNA form, the CDR3 reads TGCGCCAGCAGCACCGGGACAGGGGGATTCTACGAGCAGTACTTC. Supplemented by reference TRBV5-1 and TRBJ2-7, the full variable domain reads KAGVTQTPRYLIKTRGQQVTLSCSPISGHRSVSWYQQTPGQGLQFLFEYFSETQRNKGNFPGRFSGRQFSNSRSEMNVSTLELGDSALYLCASSTGTGGFYEQYFGPGTRLTVT.

This CDR3 is CASSRAGINYEQFF. In DNA form, the CDR3 reads TGTGCCAGCAGTAGGGCAGGTATTAACTATGAGCAGTTCTTC. The rearrangement joins TRBV6-1 to TRBJ2-5, with D hard to call. With the DNA end fitting TRBJ2-1 better, the J assignment may be wrong. The V gene's germline CDR1 is MNHNS and CDR2 SASEGT. The CDR3 contains 14 residues.

This clonotype has a handful of counts. CDR3 region: CASTTVWRRGTEAFF. The CDR3 DNA follows: TGTGCCAGTACCACGGTATGGAGGAGAGGGACTGAAGCTTTCTTT. This chain connects TRBV19 to TRBJ1-1; D not certain. The germline gives CDR1 LNHDA, CDR2 SQIVND (reference sequence). V shed 7 bases and J shed 5 bases, with 20 bases lying between them. The CDR3 extends over 15 amino acids.

The rearrangement links TRBV28 to TRBJ2-3, with 10 nucleotides matching TRBD2. CDR3 length: 15 residues. The V gene's germline CDR1 is MDHEN and CDR2 SYDVKM. V gave up 5 bases and J gave up 1 base; unmatched junction bases: 3. The CDR3 loop reads CASSTSGVGTDTQYF. DNA for the CDR3: TGTGCCAGCAGTACTAGCGGGGTGGGCACAGATACGCAGTATTTT.

Turning to this clonotype: Germline is not matched at one junction end, which may reflect a read error. J is TRBJ2-3 and V is TRBV28; D not certain. From germline, CDR1 is MDHEN and CDR2 SYDVKM. The CDR3 consists of 12 residues. In DNA form, the CDR3 reads TGTGCCAGCAGTCTCCTCGGCGGATACGCAGTATTT. Its translation: CASSLLGGYAVF.

Ten or more counts support this clonotype. The chain joins TRBV20-1 to TRBJ2-7, with TRBD2 identical over 8 bases. Germline loops: CDR1 DFQATT, CDR2 SNEGSKA (reference sequence). V shed 6 bases and J 6 bases; nucleotides not matched to a gene: 13. The CDR3 length is 14 residues. CDR3 in amino acids: CSAPLDGLAGEQYF. DNA of the CDR3: TGCAGTGCCCCCCTGGACGGGCTAGCGGGCGAGCAGTACTTC.

This clonotype was found many times. V usage is TRBV12-3 or TRBV12-4 and J usage is TRBJ1-1, with TRBD1 identical over 8 bases. The CDR3 is 14 amino acids. The trim removed 5 bases at V and 2 bases at J, leaving 4 bases unmatched. CDR3 residues: CASSQTGVNTEAFF. DNA for the CDR3: TGTGCCAGCAGTCAGACAGGGGTCAACACTGAAGCTTTCTTT.

This clonotype appeared many times. The chain uses TRBV27 and TRBJ1-2, with 12 positions matching TRBD1. Germline V CDR1 and CDR2: MNHEY, SMNVEV (reference sequence). J was trimmed by 4 bases and V by 5 bases; bases with no gene match: 8. The length of the CDR3 is 16 residues. CDR3: CASSVGTGGLVYGYTF. Written as DNA, the CDR3 is TGTGCCAGCAGTGTCGGGACAGGGGGCTTGGTCTATGGCTACACCTTC.

The rearrangement uses TRBV29-1 and TRBJ2-3, with 9 bases aligning to TRBD2. The V segment lost 3 bases and the J segment 2 bases; nucleotides outside the gene matches: 6. Per the germline V gene, CDR1 is SQVTM and CDR2 is ANQGSEA. The CDR3 loop spans 15 amino acids. The CDR3: CSVDSGGRATDTQYF. In DNA form, the CDR3 reads TGCAGCGTTGATTCGGGCGGGAGGGCCACAGATACGCAGTATTTT.

This clonotype was seen a few times. The gene calls are TRBV5-1 and TRBJ1-1; 7 positions agree with TRBD1. J gave up 2 bases and V 0 bases, and 7 bases lay outside the gene matches. The germline V gene has CDR1 SGHRS and CDR2 YFSETQ. The CDR3 runs to 16 residues. CDR3 sequence: CASSLEQGRGNTEAFF. As DNA, the CDR3 is TGCGCCAGCAGCTTGGAACAGGGGAGGGGAAACACTGAAGCTTTCTTT.

The chain is built from TRBV6-1 and TRBJ1-1; 7 bases map to TRBD1. Germline CDR1 and CDR2: MNHNS and SASEGT. Trimming took 7 bases from V and 6 from J; bases not matched to a gene: 14. This CDR3 contains 15 residues. DNA for the CDR3: TGTGCCAGCAACCTCAGGGGGGGTAGGACCTCTGAAGCTTTCTTT. This encodes CASNLRGGRTSEAFF.

This clonotype was seen many times. V and J are TRBV6-1 and TRBJ2-2; D is unclear. The length of the CDR3 is 12 residues. V was shortened by 10 bases and J by 7 bases, with 13 bases between the two germline ends. The germline V gene has CDR1 MNHNS and CDR2 SASEGT. The CDR3 bases are TGTGCCACATCCCTCCCTGTCGGGGAGCTGTTTTTT. Protein product: CATSLPVGELFF.

This clonotype was observed a handful of times. This rearrangement joins TRBV4-1 to TRBJ2-5; the match to TRBD1 covers 7 bases. J gave up 5 bases and V 0 bases, and 6 bases lay outside the gene matches. CDR1 is MGHRA and CDR2 is YSYEKL in the germline V gene. The CDR3 has 15 amino acids. The CDR3 spells CASSQDRQGAETQYF. The CDR3, as DNA: TGCGCCAGCAGCCAAGACCGACAGGGTGCCGAGACCCAGTACTTC.

On this clonotype itself: A much larger clone differs from this one at a single base, so this may be a read error. This chain links TRBV5-1 with TRBJ1-2, with a tentative D call TRBD1 (5 bases). The CDR3 spans 13 residues. Germline loops: CDR1 SGHRS, CDR2 YFSETQ. The CDR3 region is CASSLNGGYGCTF. CDR3 coding DNA: TGCGCCAGCAGCTTGAATGGGGGATACGGCTGCACCTTC.

This clonotype was detected ten times or more. The chain employs TRBV7-6 and TRBJ1-4; 9 nucleotides align to TRBD1. CDR1 SGHVS and CDR2 FNYEAQ come from the germline V gene. The CDR3 has 15 residues. With V trimmed by 4 bases and J by 4 bases, 4 bases remained unmatched. The CDR3 nucleotides are TGTGCCAGCAGCTCCGCGGGACAGGGTAATGAAAAACTGTTTTTT. Translated: CASSSAGQGNEKLFF.